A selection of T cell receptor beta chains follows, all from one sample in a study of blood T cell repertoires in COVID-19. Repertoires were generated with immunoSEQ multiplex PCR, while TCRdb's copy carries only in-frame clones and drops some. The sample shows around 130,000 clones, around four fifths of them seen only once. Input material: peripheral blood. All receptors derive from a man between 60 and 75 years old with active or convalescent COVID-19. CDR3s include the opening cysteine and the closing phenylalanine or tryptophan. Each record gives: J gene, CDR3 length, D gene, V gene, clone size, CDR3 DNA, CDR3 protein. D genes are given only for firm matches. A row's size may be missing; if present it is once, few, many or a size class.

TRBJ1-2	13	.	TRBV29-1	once	TGCAGCGTTGAAATAGGTCAGGGAGGGGGCTACACCTTC	CSVEIGQGGGYTF
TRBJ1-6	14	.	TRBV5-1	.	TGCGCCAGCAGCTTGGAGTCAGGGGATTCACCCCTCCACTTT	CASSLESGDSPLHF
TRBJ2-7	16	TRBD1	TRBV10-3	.	TGTGCCATCAGTGGTGTTTCGGGACAGGGTCCCTACGAGCAGTACTTC	CAISGVSGQGPYEQYF
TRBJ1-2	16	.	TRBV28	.	TGTGCCAGCAGACTCCCTAGGCAGGGAAATAACTATGGCTACACCTTC	CASRLPRQGNNYGYTF
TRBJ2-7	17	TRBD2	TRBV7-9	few	TGTGCCAGCAGCTTAGCGTTTAATTTGGGGGAGGGCCGCGAGCAGTACTTC	CASSLAFNLGEGREQYF
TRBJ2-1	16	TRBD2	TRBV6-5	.	TGTGCCAGCAGTTACTCGACTAGCGGGTATGGGAATGAGCAGTTCTTC	CASSYSTSGYGNEQFF
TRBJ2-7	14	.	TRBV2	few	TGTGCCAGCACTCACCCCAATCATTCCCAGGAGCAGTACTTC	CASTHPNHSQEQYF
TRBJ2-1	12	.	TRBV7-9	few	TGTGCCAGCAGCCCTCTTTCGGGTGAGCAGTTCTTC	CASSPLSGEQFF
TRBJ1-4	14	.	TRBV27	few	TGTGCCAGCAGTCCGCTACCCCAGGGTGAAAAACTGTTTTTT	CASSPLPQGEKLFF
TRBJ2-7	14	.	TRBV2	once	TGTGCCAGCAGGCCGGTGGAGATCTCCTACGAGCAGTACTTC	CASRPVEISYEQYF
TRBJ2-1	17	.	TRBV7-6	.	TGTGCCAGCAGCTTAGTTGGTGGGACTCCATCCTACAATGAGCAGTTCTTC	CASSLVGGTPSYNEQFF
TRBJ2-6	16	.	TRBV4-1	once	TGCGCCAGCAGCCAATCAACAGGGTGGGGGGCCAACGTCCTGACTTTC	CASSQSTGWGANVLTF
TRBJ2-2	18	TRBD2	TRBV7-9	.	TGTGCCAGCAGCTTGGCTAGCGGGAGTTTTGGCCGCACCGGGGAGCTGTTTTTT	CASSLASGSFGRTGELFF
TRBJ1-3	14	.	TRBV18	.	TGTGCCAGCCTCCATCCGGGCTCTGGAAACACCATATATTTT	CASLHPGSGNTIYF
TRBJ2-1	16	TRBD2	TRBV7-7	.	TGTGCCAGCAGCCCCACGTCAGCGGGAGTTTACAATGAGCAGTTCTTC	CASSPTSAGVYNEQFF
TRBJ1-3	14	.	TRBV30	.	TGTGCCTGGGAAGGTAGGAGCTCTGGAAACACCATATATTTT	CAWEGRSSGNTIYF
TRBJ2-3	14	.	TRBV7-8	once	TGTGCCAGCAGCTTAGGACACCTCACAGATACGCAGTATTTT	CASSLGHLTDTQYF